A selection of T cell receptor beta chains follows, all from one sample in a study of blood T cell dynamics during melanoma immunotherapy. Produced via immunoSEQ multiplex PCR; TCRdb's table is partial and in-frame only. Of around 1,800 clones detected, 65% to 85% appear once; the ten largest clones hold around half. Sequenced material: blood, taken from a patient treated with checkpoint blockade. The receptor source for this set is a human donor with melanoma. CDR3s include the opening cysteine and the closing phenylalanine or tryptophan.

V gene,CDR3 protein
TRBV29-1,CSVSGGQKRETQYF
TRBV11-3,CASSPLAGGYTDTQYF
TRBV2,CASSTGETQYF
TRBV5-8,CASSPLSGPFPAFF
TRBV6-1,CASRSPSSYEQYF
TRBV6-7,CASSSPGFSYEQYF
TRBV4-2,CASSQVSGGARSTDTQYF
TRBV19,CASIHHGTSLNTEAFF
TRBV7-2,CASSSARGLSSYNEQFF
TRBV4-3,CASSQGGRGYSNQPQHF
TRBV6-5,CATQQEGYTF
TRBV10-3,CAIRGQGVYGYTF
TRBV4-1,CASSQGALIDRESEAFF
TRBV10-2,CASRGEGRNQPQHF
TRBV7-9,CASSLQRGTEGYTF
TRBV13,CASSLNGGVETQYF
TRBV5-1,CASSFRSGIYYGYTF
TRBV7-9,CASSIGGGAAGNTIYF
TRBV5-1,CASSLAGEGVYGYTF
TRBV4-1,CASSQEGRLNEKLFF
TRBV5-1,CASSPPGQGRSPLHF
TRBV4-2,CASSQVSGGLTTDTQYF
TRBV19,CASSLLNRGSSYNSPLHF
TRBV2,CASRPGTGLYEQYF
TRBV10-3,CAISESMFTNYGYTF
TRBV6-1,CASTDRGIKNTIYF
TRBV7-2,CASSLTGQGTDTQYF
TRBV4-2,CASSQGGAQYEQFF
TRBV15,CATSRDGGDTEAFF